The rows below give T cell receptor beta chains drawn from one sample of a study of T-cell reconstitution after alpha-beta-depleted transplantation in children. TCRdb re-analysed the PCR reads in MiXCR, keeping a single row per CDR3 protein. The data show fewer than 550,000 distinct CDR3 sequences, with 11% seen just once and 14% held by the top ten. Sequencing used PBMCs, mostly from graft donor cells, obtained 180 days after TCRalphabeta/CD19-depleted stem cell transplant. The receptor set was obtained from a female patient aged 2-15 years who had a stem cell transplant for aplastic anemia, so the T cells may come from the graft donor. The CDR3 runs from the conserved cysteine through the conserved F or W. A D gene is named only where the DNA matches it firmly. A row's size may be missing; if present it is once, few, many or a size class.

cdr3_nt: TGCGCCAGCAGCCAAGATTGGACTAGCGGGAGTAGGAATGAGCAGTTCTTC
cdr3_aa: CASSQDWTSGSRNEQFF
d_call: TRBD2
clone_size: -
j_call: TRBJ2-1
cdr3_length: 17
v_call: TRBV4-1

cdr3_nt: TGTGCCAGCAGCTCGGCCGGGACAGAAAGCGAAAAACTGTTTTTT
cdr3_aa: CASSSAGTESEKLFF
d_call: TRBD1
clone_size: many
j_call: TRBJ1-4
cdr3_length: 15
v_call: TRBV7-9

cdr3_nt: TGTGCCAGCAGTTTTTGGGTCAGGGAGGAGCCCCAGTACTTC
cdr3_aa: CASSFWVREEPQYF
d_call: -
clone_size: -
j_call: TRBJ2-5
cdr3_length: 14
v_call: TRBV12-3/TRBV12-4

cdr3_nt: TGTGCCAGCAGCCCATGGGACTATAACAATGAGCAGTTCTTC
cdr3_aa: CASSPWDYNNEQFF
d_call: TRBD2
clone_size: many
j_call: TRBJ2-1
cdr3_length: 14
v_call: TRBV11-2

cdr3_nt: TGCAGTGCTAGACGCAGGGGGCTGGTGGGCAATCAGCCCCAGCATTTT
cdr3_aa: CSARRRGLVGNQPQHF
d_call: TRBD1
clone_size: few
j_call: TRBJ1-5
cdr3_length: 16
v_call: TRBV20-1

cdr3_nt: TGCAGTGCTAGAGTGGGGGGAAGGGGCGAGCAGTACTTC
cdr3_aa: CSARVGGRGEQYF
d_call: -
clone_size: -
j_call: TRBJ2-7
cdr3_length: 13
v_call: TRBV20-1

cdr3_nt: TGTGCCAGCAGGCTATTAGCGGGAGGGCCAGATACGCAGTATTTT
cdr3_aa: CASRLLAGGPDTQYF
d_call: TRBD2
clone_size: few
j_call: TRBJ2-3
cdr3_length: 15
v_call: TRBV12-3/TRBV12-4

cdr3_nt: TGTGCCAGCGGGACTCTATCCTACAATGAGCAGTTCTTC
cdr3_aa: CASGTLSYNEQFF
d_call: -
clone_size: few
j_call: TRBJ2-1
cdr3_length: 13
v_call: TRBV27

cdr3_nt: TGCAGTGCTCTCACCGGGACAGCCAGCTCCTACAATGAGCAGTTCTTC
cdr3_aa: CSALTGTASSYNEQFF
d_call: TRBD1
clone_size: -
j_call: TRBJ2-1
cdr3_length: 16
v_call: TRBV20-1

cdr3_nt: TGTGCCAGCAGGGGTAACTATGGCTACACCTTC
cdr3_aa: CASRGNYGYTF
d_call: -
clone_size: -
j_call: TRBJ1-2
cdr3_length: 11
v_call: TRBV28

cdr3_nt: TGCAGCGTTGAATTTCGCGGCCAAGAGACCCAGTACTTC
cdr3_aa: CSVEFRGQETQYF
d_call: -
clone_size: few
j_call: TRBJ2-5
cdr3_length: 13
v_call: TRBV29-1

cdr3_nt: TGCAGTGCTAGAGATATTAACACCTACTACGAGCAGTACTTC
cdr3_aa: CSARDINTYYEQYF
d_call: -
clone_size: -
j_call: TRBJ2-7
cdr3_length: 14
v_call: TRBV20-1

cdr3_nt: TGTGCCAGCAGTTACTCAGGGACAGGGCTGAATGAGCAGTTCTTC
cdr3_aa: CASSYSGTGLNEQFF
d_call: TRBD1
clone_size: few
j_call: TRBJ2-1
cdr3_length: 15
v_call: TRBV6-5

cdr3_nt: TGCGCCAGCAGTTCCCAATGGGACAGGGGGAGCAACGAGCAGTACTTC
cdr3_aa: CASSSQWDRGSNEQYF
d_call: TRBD1
clone_size: -
j_call: TRBJ2-7
cdr3_length: 16
v_call: TRBV5-1

cdr3_nt: TGCAGTGGGGCGAACACTGAAGCTTTCTTT
cdr3_aa: CSGANTEAFF
d_call: -
clone_size: few
j_call: TRBJ1-1
cdr3_length: 10
v_call: TRBV29-1

cdr3_nt: TGTGCCAGCAGCCTTGGGGGTGCAAAGACCCAGTACTTC
cdr3_aa: CASSLGGAKTQYF
d_call: -
clone_size: few
j_call: TRBJ2-5
cdr3_length: 13
v_call: TRBV25-1

cdr3_nt: TGTGCCAGCAGCAAGGGACTAGCGGGAGTATCCGATACGCAGTATTTT
cdr3_aa: CASSKGLAGVSDTQYF
d_call: TRBD2
clone_size: many
j_call: TRBJ2-3
cdr3_length: 16
v_call: TRBV7-2

cdr3_nt: TGTGCCAGCAGCTTAGCGAGACTACTACTCAGGACTAGCGAGCAGTTCTTC
cdr3_aa: CASSLARLLLRTSEQFF
d_call: TRBD2
clone_size: few
j_call: TRBJ2-1
cdr3_length: 17
v_call: TRBV7-2

cdr3_nt: TGTGCCAGCAGTGCCGTTTACGAGCAGTACTTC
cdr3_aa: CASSAVYEQYF
d_call: -
clone_size: many
j_call: TRBJ2-7
cdr3_length: 11
v_call: TRBV12-3/TRBV12-4

cdr3_nt: TGTGCCAGCAGCTTGCTAGGACAGGGATATCATGAGCAGTTCTTC
cdr3_aa: CASSLLGQGYHEQFF
d_call: TRBD1
clone_size: -
j_call: TRBJ2-1
cdr3_length: 15
v_call: TRBV11-3

cdr3_nt: TGTGCCAGCAGTCTCAGCCCACACTCCTCCTACGAGCAGTACTTC
cdr3_aa: CASSLSPHSSYEQYF
d_call: -
clone_size: -
j_call: TRBJ2-7
cdr3_length: 15
v_call: TRBV28

cdr3_nt: TGTGCCAGCAGTCGCCCGGATCGGGAGACCCAGTACTTC
cdr3_aa: CASSRPDRETQYF
d_call: -
clone_size: -
j_call: TRBJ2-5
cdr3_length: 13
v_call: TRBV28

cdr3_nt: TGTGCCAGCGGGGACACCCCCTCCACAGATACGCAGTATTTT
cdr3_aa: CASGDTPSTDTQYF
d_call: -
clone_size: -
j_call: TRBJ2-3
cdr3_length: 14
v_call: TRBV3-1

cdr3_nt: TGTGCCAGCAGCTTAACTGGGCGGCCGGTCGGGGAGCTGTTTTTT
cdr3_aa: CASSLTGRPVGELFF
d_call: -
clone_size: few
j_call: TRBJ2-2
cdr3_length: 15
v_call: TRBV7-2

cdr3_nt: TGTGCCAGCAGTGAGCCGGGACAGTCCAACGAGCAGTACTTC
cdr3_aa: CASSEPGQSNEQYF
d_call: TRBD1
clone_size: few
j_call: TRBJ2-7
cdr3_length: 14
v_call: TRBV6-1

cdr3_nt: TGCGCCAGCAGCCTGGGGACGTCGAACACTGAAGCTTTCTTT
cdr3_aa: CASSLGTSNTEAFF
d_call: -
clone_size: many
j_call: TRBJ1-1
cdr3_length: 14
v_call: TRBV5-1

cdr3_nt: TGTGCCAGCAGTACATTAAGCGGGGGCAATCAGCCCCAGCATTTT
cdr3_aa: CASSTLSGGNQPQHF
d_call: -
clone_size: few
j_call: TRBJ1-5
cdr3_length: 15
v_call: TRBV6-1

cdr3_nt: TGTGCCAGCAGGGCTGACACTAGCAATCAGCCCCAGCATTTT
cdr3_aa: CASRADTSNQPQHF
d_call: -
clone_size: -
j_call: TRBJ1-5
cdr3_length: 14
v_call: TRBV12-3/TRBV12-4

cdr3_nt: TGCAGTGCTGGAGATCAGGGACTAGGGGGCAATGAGCAGTTCTTC
cdr3_aa: CSAGDQGLGGNEQFF
d_call: TRBD2
clone_size: -
j_call: TRBJ2-1
cdr3_length: 15
v_call: TRBV20-1

cdr3_nt: TGTGCCAGCAGTTCCACAGGGGGTGGAGGCTACACCTTC
cdr3_aa: CASSSTGGGGYTF
d_call: TRBD1
clone_size: few
j_call: TRBJ1-2
cdr3_length: 13
v_call: TRBV6-5

cdr3_nt: TGTGCCAGCAGCTTAAGGCTAGCGGATCTTGAGCAGTTCTTC
cdr3_aa: CASSLRLADLEQFF
d_call: TRBD2
clone_size: -
j_call: TRBJ2-1
cdr3_length: 14
v_call: TRBV7-7

cdr3_nt: TGTGCCAGCAGGGCCTTCAACGGGGAGACCCAGTACTTC
cdr3_aa: CASRAFNGETQYF
d_call: -
clone_size: many
j_call: TRBJ2-5
cdr3_length: 13
v_call: TRBV2

cdr3_nt: TGTGCCACCAGGGGAGAGGGACGCGGGAACCGCTACAATGAGCAGTTCTTC
cdr3_aa: CATRGEGRGNRYNEQFF
d_call: -
clone_size: -
j_call: TRBJ2-1
cdr3_length: 17
v_call: TRBV24-1

cdr3_nt: TGTGCCAGCAGTTTATCACTGGCCTTAGGGACCCAGTACTTC
cdr3_aa: CASSLSLALGTQYF
d_call: -
clone_size: -
j_call: TRBJ2-5
cdr3_length: 14
v_call: TRBV12-3/TRBV12-4

cdr3_nt: TGTGCCAGCAGTTTAGCCCGGGCGGGAGGAAACTACGAGCAGTACTTC
cdr3_aa: CASSLARAGGNYEQYF
d_call: TRBD2
clone_size: many
j_call: TRBJ2-7
cdr3_length: 16
v_call: TRBV28

cdr3_nt: TGCAGCGTTGGGACCCAGTACTTC
cdr3_aa: CSVGTQYF
d_call: -
clone_size: many
j_call: TRBJ2-5
cdr3_length: 8
v_call: TRBV29-1